These 20 T cell receptor beta chains came from one sample sequenced in a study of T cell changes during pregnancy in multiple sclerosis. Profiling relied on immunoSEQ multiplex PCR, and the TCRdb table lists in-frame clones only, not all of them. The table lists about 64,000 clones, about 96% of them singletons. This specimen consisted of CD8+ T cells from peripheral blood mononuclear cells, obtained after pregnancy. These receptors all come from a female donor with multiple sclerosis, enrolled in a pregnancy study.

The CDR3 DNA reads as TGTGCCAGCAGTTTACAGGCCTCCTACGAGCAGTACTTC. Translation gives CASSLQASYEQYF. The chain has TRBV28 and TRBJ2-7; no reliable D call. Germline V gene data show CDR1 as MDHEN and CDR2 as SYDVKM. Trimming cost V 2 bases and J 0 bases, with 5 bases left between them. The CDR3 contains 13 residues.

This chain connects TRBV2 to TRBJ2-2; 7 nucleotides agree with TRBD2. CDR1 and CDR2 from the germline V gene are SNHLY and FYNNEI. This CDR3 contains 21 residues. The junction had 25 bases not matched to a gene; V was cut back by 2 bases and J by 7 bases. The DNA of the CDR3 is TGTGCCAGCAGTGAAATTCTAACCCACGAGTGGCGGGAGACCCTGGTCGGGGAGCTGTTTTTT. Residues: CASSEILTHEWRETLVGELFF.

The chain links TRBV11-2 to TRBJ1-1; 8 bases agree with TRBD1. The CDR3 spans 19 residues. V lost 0 bases to trimming and J lost 1 base; unmatched junction nucleotides: 13. Per the germline V gene, CDR1 is SGHAT and CDR2 is FQNNGV. DNA of the CDR3: TGTGCCAGCAGCTTAGATCTCCGTCAGGGGGCGAGGAAGAACACTGAAGCTTTCTTT. Its translation: CASSLDLRQGARKNTEAFF.

The J gene is TRBJ2-1, the V gene TRBV9; 8 positions agree with TRBD1. The CDR3 is made up of 14 amino acids. Trimming cost V 0 bases and J 7 bases; bases outside gene matches: 3. Germline CDR1 reads SGDLS; CDR2 reads YYNGEE. CDR3 protein: CASSVGTGWNEQFF. In DNA, the CDR3 is TGTGCCAGCAGCGTAGGGACAGGGTGGAATGAGCAGTTCTTC.

The chain has TRBV6-1 and TRBJ2-1; D unclear. With 6 bases removed from V and 0 bases from J, the gap between germline ends came to 9 bases. The CDR3 totals 14 residues. Germline V gene lookup returns CDR1 MNHNS and CDR2 SASEGT. The CDR3 loop reads CASSSSVSYNEQFF. CDR3 nucleotides: TGTGCCAGCAGCTCTAGTGTCTCCTACAATGAGCAGTTCTTC.

Worth noting for this clone: The junction shows a germline mismatch at one end, possibly a read error. This CDR3 is CASSLGARDATQYF. The CDR3 nucleotides read TGTGCTAGCAGCTTAGGGGCCCGGGATGCGACCCAGTACTTC. The chain couples TRBV7-7 to TRBJ2-5; the D gene could be TRBD1 or TRBD2 (5 bases each). The germline V gene has CDR1 SSHAT and CDR2 FNYEAQ (reference sequence). The CDR3 has 14 residues.

V gene TRBV19 combines with J gene TRBJ2-1; possible D gene TRBD2, 6 bases. Trimming stripped 5 bases from V and 0 bases from J, with 8 bases between. Germline V gene sequence: CDR1 LNHDA, CDR2 SQIVND (reference sequence). This CDR3 region has 14 residues. This CDR3 reads CASSGGSSYNEQFF. Written as DNA, the CDR3 is TGTGCCAGTAGTGGAGGGTCCTCCTACAATGAGCAGTTCTTC.

The chain joins TRBV7-3 to TRBJ2-2; the match to TRBD2 covers 7 bases. Trimming cost V 4 bases and J 4 bases; bases outside gene matches: 0. The CDR3 has 13 residues. Germline lookup yields CDR1 SGHTA and CDR2 FQGTGA. The CDR3 DNA follows: TGTGCCAGCAGCTGGGGGGGCACCGGGGAGCTGTTTTTT. Its translation is CASSWGGTGELFF.

This rearrangement joins TRBV2 to TRBJ2-1; TRBD2 might be the D (6 bases). This CDR3 has 14 amino acids. Trimming pared 2 bases from V and 12 bases from J, leaving 17 bases between. Germline V gene lookup returns CDR1 SNHLY and CDR2 FYNNEI. The CDR3 DNA sequence: TGTGCCAGCAGTGAAACGGGCGGGGTAATAGGGCAGTTCTTC. Amino acid sequence: CASSETGGVIGQFF.

As regards this clone: This sample includes further DNA sequences coding for the same CDR3. The chain is built from TRBV15 and TRBJ2-7, with 9 bases lining up with TRBD2. V lost 0 bases and J lost 3; bases outside the gene matches: 12. The CDR3 consists of 18 residues. Germline V gives CDR1 LNHNV, CDR2 YYDKDF (reference sequence). The CDR3 sequence is CATSREISGRDLYYEQYF. DNA for the CDR3: TGTGCCACCAGCAGAGAAATTAGCGGGAGAGACCTCTACTACGAGCAGTACTTC.

This rearrangement joins TRBV4-3 to TRBJ2-3, with D hard to call. Germline V gene data show CDR1 as LGHNA and CDR2 as YSLEER. Trimming removed 1 base from V and 0 bases from J, with 20 bases in between. The CDR3 spans 19 residues. The chain's CDR3 is CASSQGPAQVVSSTDTQYF. DNA of the CDR3: TGCGCCAGCAGCCAAGGGCCCGCACAAGTCGTTTCTAGCACAGATACGCAGTATTTT.

The chain uses TRBV29-1 and TRBJ2-7, with 10 bases identical to TRBD2. CDR3 size: 16 residues. J was trimmed by 2 bases and V by 2 bases; bases with no gene match: 9. Germline lookup yields CDR1 SQVTM and CDR2 ANQGSEA. CDR3 nucleotides: TGCAGCGTTGAATCTCCCACTAGCGGGACTACCTACGAGCAGTACTTC. Protein product: CSVESPTSGTTYEQYF.

The chain combines TRBV29-1 with TRBJ2-1; D is possibly TRBD1 (5 bases). This CDR3 has 13 amino acids. CDR1 is SQVTM, CDR2 ANQGSEA, per germline. V lost 5 bases, J lost 3 bases, and 11 bases lay in between. The DNA of the CDR3 is TGCAGCGTTTCTTGGGGCAGCTACAATGAGCAGTTCTTC. Its translation: CSVSWGSYNEQFF.

The chain links TRBV19 to TRBJ2-1; D uncertain. V was clipped by 10 bases and J by 2 bases, with 6 bases between them. The CDR3 sequence is 11 residues long. Per germline, CDR1 LNHDA and CDR2 SQIVND (reference sequence). CDR3 sequence (DNA): TGTGCCACCTCTGCCTACAATGAGCAGTTCTTC. Its protein is CATSAYNEQFF. The full variable domain, rest sourced from reference TRBV19 and TRBJ2-1, is DGGITQSPKYLFRKEGQNVTLSCEQNLNHDAMYWYRQDPGQGLRLIYYSQIVNDFQKGDIAEGYSVSREKKESFPLTVTSAQKNPTAFYLCATSAYNEQFFGPGTRLTVL.

CDR3 sequence (DNA): TGTGCCAGCAGCCAAGATGGGACAGGGGGTTTAAATACGCAGTATTTT. It specifies CASSQDGTGGLNTQYF. The gene calls are TRBV14 and TRBJ2-3; TRBD1 matches 11 bases. The CDR3 covers 16 residues. The trim removed 0 bases at V and 7 bases at J, leaving 6 bases unmatched. Germline V lookup: CDR1 SGHDN, CDR2 FVKESK.

The V call is TRBV11-1, the J call TRBJ2-1; 7 nucleotides align to TRBD2. With V trimmed by 7 bases and J by 3 bases, 9 bases remained unmatched. The CDR3 is 15 amino acids. Germline V lookup: CDR1 SGHAT, CDR2 FQDESV (reference sequence). This CDR3 reads CASKPLADVYNEQFF. CDR3 DNA: TGTGCCAGCAAACCCCTAGCGGACGTCTACAATGAGCAGTTCTTC.

CDR3 nucleotides: TGTGCCAGCAGCCCCCGACAGGGCCGGCAGTTCTTC. It encodes CASSPRQGRQFF. J is TRBJ2-1 and V is TRBV7-9; 7 bases fit TRBD1. CDR1 and CDR2 (germline): SEHNR, FQNEAQ (reference sequence). The CDR3 has 12 residues. Trimming cost V 5 bases and J 12 bases; bases outside gene matches: 7. The whole variable domain, filled in from reference TRBV7-9 and TRBJ2-1, reads DTGVSQNPRHKITKRGQNVTFRCDPISEHNRLYWYRQTLGQGPEFLTYFQNEAQLEKSRLLSDRFSAERPKGSFSTLEIQRTEQGDSAMYLCASSPRQGRQFFGPGTRLTVL.

This chain connects TRBV5-1 to TRBJ2-7, with a weak D call TRBD2 (5 bases). This CDR3 is 13 amino acids long. V was trimmed by 4 bases and J by 2 bases, leaving 10 bases between them. The germline V gene encodes CDR1 SGHRS and CDR2 YFSETQ. This chain's CDR3 is CASSPDSPYEQYF. The CDR3 region has the DNA TGCGCCAGCAGCCCGGACTCTCCCTACGAGCAGTACTTC.

The rearrangement links TRBV7-9 to TRBJ1-1, with 11 bases matching TRBD1. The trim removed 5 bases at V and 8 bases at J, leaving 13 bases unmatched. Germline lookup yields CDR1 SEHNR and CDR2 FQNEAQ (reference sequence). This CDR3 comprises 16 residues. The CDR3 region is CASSPGTGGVGTEAFF. In DNA, the CDR3 is TGTGCCAGCAGCCCCGGGACAGGGGGAGTTGGCACCGAAGCTTTCTTT.

The chain joins TRBV20-1 to TRBJ2-7, with D unclear. Germline V gene data show CDR1 as DFQATT and CDR2 as SNEGSKA (reference sequence). This CDR3 is built from 11 residues. V lost 4 bases and J lost 2, with 6 bases in between. CDR3 protein: CSATPAYEQYF. Here the CDR3 DNA reads TGCAGTGCTACCCCTGCCTACGAGCAGTACTTC.